The TCR beta chain under discussion was sequenced for a study of neurological immune-mediated disorders. Volunteers from a blood bank in Maryland, USA, made up the healthy controls. Unsorted libraries came from 2 million PBMCs stored at -80 °C. Study findings and constraints: The greatest degree of TCR clonal expansion was observed in HTLV-1-associated myelopathy, with the lowest in multiple sclerosis, below that of healthy controls. None of the CDR3 amino acid sequences of expanded clones recurred across subjects, suggesting private repertoires in all groups.

Germline V gives CDR1 SEHNR, CDR2 FQNEAQ (reference sequence). With 5 bases clipped from V and 1 base from J, the junction kept 6 bases outside the gene matches. The CDR3 covers 16 residues. MiXCR, applied by TCRdb to the 5' RACE reads, yields one record per CDR3 protein. The repertoire holds roughly 13,000 distinct CDR3 sequences, with 8% to 13% as singletons. This clonotype was seen ten or more times. Its antigen is unknown. The sequencing input was PBMCs. The chain has TRBV7-9 and TRBJ2-1, with 9 bases identical to TRBD1. The TCR sequence derives from a woman between 40 and 55 years old in good health. CDR3 protein: CASSPSGTGSYNEQFF. The CDR3 bases are TGTGCCAGCAGCCCATCCGGGACAGGGTCCTACAATGAGCAGTTCTTC.